These 26 T cell receptor beta chains came from one sample sequenced in a study of blood T cell repertoires in COVID-19. The assay was immunoSEQ multiplex PCR, and TCRdb's table has in-frame clones only and misses some. Here the sample spans around 160,000 clones, roughly 88% being singletons. Sample: PBMCs or T cells enriched from blood (not recorded which). The source of these receptors is a woman aged 25 to 39 with acute COVID-19.

The chain couples TRBV28 to TRBJ1-2; D possibly corresponds to TRBD1 (5 bases). Trimming pared 7 bases from V and 2 bases from J, leaving 20 bases between. Germline V lookup: CDR1 MDHEN, CDR2 SYDVKM. The CDR3 runs 16 residues. CDR3 nucleotide sequence: TGTGCCAGCATCCCCCGGGGGGTTGCGCCAAACTATGGCTACACCTTC. Its protein is CASIPRGVAPNYGYTF.

This chain links TRBV6-5 with TRBJ1-1, with 8 bases that match TRBD1. This CDR3 comprises 15 residues. Germline V gene lookup returns CDR1 MNHEY and CDR2 SVGAGI. V trimming: 1 base; J trimming: 5 bases; junction bases outside the gene matches: 6. Written as DNA, the CDR3 is TGTGCCAGCAGTTACTTAGAGACAGGGGAAACTGAAGCTTTCTTT. Its protein product is CASSYLETGETEAFF.

The chain links TRBV7-2 to TRBJ2-2; the D gene is possibly TRBD2 (5 bases). Looked up from germline, CDR1 is SGHTA and CDR2 is FQGNSA. Trimming pared 2 bases from V and 0 bases from J, leaving 10 bases between. This CDR3 is 16 amino acids long. DNA for the CDR3: TGTGCCAGCAGCTTATCCCCGGGGTCGAACACCGGGGAGCTGTTTTTT. Its protein is CASSLSPGSNTGELFF.

The chain has TRBV11-2 and TRBJ2-1; D perhaps matches TRBD2 (5 bases). The CDR3 totals 15 residues. CDR1 is SGHAT and CDR2 is FQNNGV in the germline V gene. V shed 5 bases and J shed 0 bases, with 11 bases lying between them. The CDR3: CASSRGLGSYNEQFF. CDR3 nucleotide sequence: TGTGCCAGCAGCCGGGGATTGGGCTCCTACAATGAGCAGTTCTTC.

This chain connects TRBV28 to TRBJ2-4, with TRBD1 as a possible D gene (5 bases). Germline loops: CDR1 MDHEN, CDR2 SYDVKM. The CDR3 totals 13 residues. The V and J ends lost 2 bases and 15 bases respectively, with 17 bases between them. CDR3 in DNA: TGTGCCAGCAGTTTACCAGGGTATGGGGTCCCGTACTTC. Its protein is CASSLPGYGVPYF.

This chain links TRBV11-1 with TRBJ2-2, with D maybe TRBD2 (7 bases). The CDR3 has 15 residues. The germline V gene has CDR1 SGHAT and CDR2 FQDESV (reference sequence). Trimming stripped 5 bases from V and 2 bases from J, with 12 bases between. The CDR3 loop is CASSLGGANTGELFF. The CDR3 nucleotides are TGTGCCAGCAGCCTGGGGGGGGCCAACACCGGGGAGCTGTTTTTT.

This chain connects TRBV29-1 to TRBJ1-1; 8 bases agree with TRBD1. V lost 1 base and J lost 11; bases outside the gene matches: 9. Per the germline V gene, CDR1 is SQVTM and CDR2 is ANQGSEA. CDR3 length: 13 amino acids. CDR3 loop: CSVEGMQGAGAFF. Written as DNA, the CDR3 is TGCAGCGTTGAAGGTATGCAGGGGGCCGGGGCTTTCTTT.

This clone was detected ten times or more. J is TRBJ2-5 and V is TRBV7-8; perhaps TRBD1 as D (5 bases). V gave up 1 base and J gave up 2 bases, with 20 bases separating them. Germline CDR1 SGHVS, CDR2 FQNEAQ. The CDR3 extends over 18 amino acids. This chain's CDR3 is CASSLDMAGFHEQETQYF. The CDR3 coding sequence is TGTGCCAGCAGCTTAGACATGGCAGGGTTCCATGAGCAAGAGACCCAGTACTTC. Supplemented by reference TRBV7-8 and TRBJ2-5, the full variable domain reads GAGVSQSPRYKVAKRGQDVALRCDPISGHVSLFWYQQALGQGPEFLTYFQNEAQLDKSGLPSDRFFAERPEGSVSTLKIQRTQQEDSAVYLCASSLDMAGFHEQETQYFGPGTRLLVL.

V usage is TRBV19 and J usage is TRBJ2-7; tentative D call: TRBD2 (5 bases). The V end lost 3 bases, the J end lost 3 bases, and 15 bases lay between the germline ends. The CDR3 consists of 15 residues. Germline CDR1 LNHDA, CDR2 SQIVND (reference sequence). The CDR3 here is CASSIGQAGYYEQYF. The CDR3 DNA reads as TGTGCCAGTAGTATTGGCCAGGCGGGCTACTACGAGCAGTACTTC.

The V and J genes are TRBV18 and TRBJ1-4; 8 nucleotides match TRBD1. The V gene end was trimmed by 1 base and the J gene end by 0 bases; junction bases not matched to a gene: 1. The CDR3 sequence is 16 residues long. Germline CDR1 KGHSH, CDR2 LQKENI. This CDR3 reads CASSPRTGSTNEKLFF. The CDR3 bases are TGTGCCAGCTCACCACGGACAGGGTCAACTAATGAAAAACTGTTTTTT.

The chain has TRBV28 and TRBJ2-7; 7 bases are shared with TRBD1. The CDR3 is 13 amino acids. Unmatched junction bases numbered 8, after V lost 6 bases and J lost 6 bases. In germline, CDR1 is MDHEN, CDR2 SYDVKM. The CDR3 DNA reads TGTGCCAGCAGATCCCAGGGGGTCGGCGAGCAGTACTTC. Residues: CASRSQGVGEQYF.

The CDR3 DNA follows: TGTGCCAGCAGCCATAGCGGGAGCTCCTACAATGAGCAGTTCTTC. Protein product: CASSHSGSSYNEQFF. The chain combines TRBV7-8 with TRBJ2-1, with 9 bases fitting TRBD2. The CDR3 length is 15 residues. V lost 5 bases to trimming and J lost 0 bases; unmatched junction nucleotides: 2. The germline V gene has CDR1 SGHVS and CDR2 FQNEAQ.

V and J are TRBV28 and TRBJ2-7; perhaps TRBD2 as D (5 bases). Germline V gene data show CDR1 as MDHEN and CDR2 as SYDVKM. CDR3 length equals 13 residues. V lost 6 bases, J lost 5 bases, and 14 bases lay in between. DNA of the CDR3: TGTGCCAGCAGATTAAGAGGGCCTGACGAGCAGTACTTC. Protein sequence: CASRLRGPDEQYF.

The V gene is TRBV7-9, the J gene TRBJ1-5; 9 bases are a match to TRBD1. The length of the CDR3 is 16 residues. Germline V gene lookup returns CDR1 SEHNR and CDR2 FQNEAQ (reference sequence). The J segment lost 5 bases and the V segment lost 5 bases, leaving 10 bases of the junction unmatched. CDR3 protein: CASSMSKTGGDQPQHF. DNA for the CDR3: TGTGCCAGCAGCATGAGTAAGACAGGGGGGGATCAGCCCCAGCATTTT.

The rearrangement joins TRBV30 to TRBJ1-1, with D perhaps matching TRBD1 (5 bases). V gave up 7 bases and J gave up 6 bases, with 12 bases separating them. CDR3 size: 11 residues. The V gene's germline CDR1 is GTSNPN and CDR2 SVGIG (reference sequence). The CDR3 DNA reads as TGTGCCTCAAGGGGTGTTGCTGAAGCTTTCTTT. Its translation is CASRGVAEAFF.

This chain joins TRBV7-2 and TRBJ2-4; TRBD1 matches at 9 bases. The CDR3 totals 14 residues. With V trimmed by 5 bases and J by 5 bases, 4 bases remained unmatched. The germline V gene encodes CDR1 SGHTA and CDR2 FQGNSA. The CDR3 nucleotides are TGTGCCAGCAGCCTCCGGACAGGGGAAAACATTCAGTACTTC. Translation: CASSLRTGENIQYF.

Worth noting for this clone: The same CDR3 is also encoded by other DNA sequences in this sample. The rearrangement uses TRBV15 and TRBJ2-7; 7 bases agree with TRBD1. V dropped 0 bases and J dropped 4; count of bases not matched to a gene: 6. The CDR3 loop spans 15 amino acids. Germline V gives CDR1 LNHNV, CDR2 YYDKDF (reference sequence). The CDR3 loop reads CATSRDRQGTYEQYF. The CDR3, as DNA: TGTGCCACCAGCAGAGATCGACAGGGAACGTACGAGCAGTACTTC.

The genes are TRBV27 and TRBJ1-5; 7 nucleotides agree with TRBD1. This CDR3 spans 16 amino acids. V lost 2 bases to trimming and J lost 3 bases; unmatched junction nucleotides: 7. CDR1 MNHEY and CDR2 SMNVEV come from the germline V gene (reference sequence). The CDR3 DNA follows: TGTGCCAGCAGTTTAGTACCGGGACAGATCAATCAGCCCCAGCATTTT. Its protein product is CASSLVPGQINQPQHF.

This clone was recorded once. The chain links TRBV10-3 to TRBJ1-2; D gene unclear. Trimming removed 7 bases at V and 2 bases at J, with 11 bases between. The CDR3 is made up of 13 amino acids. Germline V gives CDR1 ENHRY, CDR2 SYGVKD. The CDR3 spells CAIMGTRNYGYTF. The CDR3 region has the DNA TGTGCCATCATGGGTACTAGAAACTATGGCTACACCTTC.

The V and J genes are TRBV28 and TRBJ2-3; 7 positions match TRBD1. The V and J ends lost 3 bases and 6 bases, in that order; junction bases with no gene match: 3. This CDR3 spans 13 amino acids. Per germline, CDR1 MDHEN and CDR2 SYDVKM. In nucleotides, the CDR3 is TGTGCCAGCAGTTTTCCGACAGGGGATACGCAGTATTTT. It encodes CASSFPTGDTQYF.

CDR3 protein: CASSQLSGQGGEKLFF. The CDR3 DNA reads as TGCGCCAGCAGCCAATTAAGCGGCCAGGGGGGTGAAAAACTGTTTTTT. The chain combines TRBV4-3 with TRBJ1-4; 7 bases agree with TRBD1. Trimming cost V 2 bases and J 7 bases; bases outside gene matches: 10. CDR3 length: 16 amino acids. Germline V gene lookup returns CDR1 LGHNA and CDR2 YSLEER.

About this clone itself: At the DNA level, this CDR3 is encoded by other sequences in the same sample as well. This rearrangement joins TRBV13 to TRBJ2-3, with D unresolved. The germline V gene encodes CDR1 PRHDT and CDR2 FYEKMQ (reference sequence). The CDR3 is 12 residues long. V was trimmed by 5 bases and J by 6 bases, leaving 9 bases between them. The CDR3 loop is CASSPGGDTQYF. The CDR3 DNA sequence: TGTGCCAGCAGCCCCGGCGGTGATACGCAGTATTTT.

This chain joins TRBV7-2 and TRBJ1-3; TRBD1 matches at 7 bases. Germline assignment: CDR1 SGHTA and CDR2 FQGNSA. Germline trimming cut 3 bases from V and 0 bases from J; bases unmatched to any gene: 11. The CDR3 length is 18 residues. The CDR3 DNA reads as TGTGCCAGCAGCTTGACATCCGGGGGACAGAGCTCTGGAAACACCATATATTTT. Amino acids: CASSLTSGGQSSGNTIYF.

The chain employs TRBV20-1 and TRBJ2-7, with a tentative D call TRBD2 (6 bases). This CDR3 is built from 15 residues. Trimming took 3 bases from V and 9 from J, leaving 24 bases between them. From germline, CDR1 is DFQATT and CDR2 SNEGSKA (reference sequence). The CDR3 DNA reads TGCAGTGCTAGTACCTTCCGGGACTTAACCTATGGGCAGTACTTC. It translates to CSASTFRDLTYGQYF.

The chain combines TRBV15 with TRBJ2-5, with TRBD2 identical over 8 bases. In germline, CDR1 is LNHNV, CDR2 YYDKDF (reference sequence). The CDR3 covers 16 residues. V lost 4 bases, J lost 5 bases, and 12 bases stayed unmatched. The CDR3 loop is CATSTGGASGPETQYF. Here the CDR3 DNA reads TGTGCCACCAGCACGGGAGGGGCTAGCGGCCCGGAGACCCAGTACTTC. The full variable domain, with the rest looked up from reference TRBV15 and TRBJ2-5, is DAMVIQNPRYQVTQFGKPVTLSCSQTLNHNVMYWYQQKSSQAPKLLFHYYDKDFNNEADTPDNFQSRRPNTSFCFLDIRSPGLGDTAMYLCATSTGGASGPETQYFGPGTRLLVL.

The gene calls are TRBV5-1 and TRBJ2-7; 7 bases line up with TRBD1. CDR1 is SGHRS, CDR2 YFSETQ, per germline. After removal of 1 base from V and 0 bases from J, the junction contained 10 bases not matched to a gene. This CDR3 contains 17 residues. This CDR3 is CASSLTGDSYSSYEQYF. The CDR3 DNA is TGCGCCAGCAGCTTGACTGGGGACAGCTATAGCTCCTACGAGCAGTACTTC.